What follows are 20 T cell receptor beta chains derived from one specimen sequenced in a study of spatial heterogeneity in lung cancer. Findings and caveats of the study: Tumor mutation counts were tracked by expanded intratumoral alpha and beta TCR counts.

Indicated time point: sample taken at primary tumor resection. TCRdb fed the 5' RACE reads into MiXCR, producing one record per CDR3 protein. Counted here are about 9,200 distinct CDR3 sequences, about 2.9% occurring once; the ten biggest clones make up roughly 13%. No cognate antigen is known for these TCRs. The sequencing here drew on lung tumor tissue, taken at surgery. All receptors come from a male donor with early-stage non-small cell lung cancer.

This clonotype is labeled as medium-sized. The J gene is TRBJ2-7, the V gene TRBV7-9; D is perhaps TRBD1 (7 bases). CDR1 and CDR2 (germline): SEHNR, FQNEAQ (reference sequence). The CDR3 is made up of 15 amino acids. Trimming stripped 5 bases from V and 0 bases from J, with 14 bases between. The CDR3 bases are TGTGCCAGCAGCCCCAGGGGGGCACCCTCCTACGAGCAGTACTTC. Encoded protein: CASSPRGAPSYEQYF.

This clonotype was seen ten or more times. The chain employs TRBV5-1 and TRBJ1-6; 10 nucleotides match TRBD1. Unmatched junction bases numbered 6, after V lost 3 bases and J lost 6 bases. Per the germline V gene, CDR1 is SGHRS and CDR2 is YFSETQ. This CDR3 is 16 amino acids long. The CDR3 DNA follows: TGCGCCAGCAGCTCGCGACAGGGGGCGCGTAATTCACCCCTCCACTTT. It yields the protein CASSSRQGARNSPLHF.

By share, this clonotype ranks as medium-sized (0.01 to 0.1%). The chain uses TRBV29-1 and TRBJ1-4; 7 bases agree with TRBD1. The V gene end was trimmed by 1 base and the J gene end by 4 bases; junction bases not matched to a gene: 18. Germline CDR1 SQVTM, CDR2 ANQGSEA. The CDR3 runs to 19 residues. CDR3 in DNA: TGCAGCGTTGAAGGCAGAGAAGGGGGCTCGTTCAGGGGTAATGAAAAACTGTTTTTT. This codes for CSVEGREGGSFRGNEKLFF. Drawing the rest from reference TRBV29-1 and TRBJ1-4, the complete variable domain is SAVISQKPSRDICQRGTSLTIQCQVDSQVTMMFWYRQQPGQSLTLIATANQGSEATYESGFVIDKFPISRPNLTFSTLTVSNMSPEDSSIYLCSVEGREGGSFRGNEKLFFGSGTQLSVL.

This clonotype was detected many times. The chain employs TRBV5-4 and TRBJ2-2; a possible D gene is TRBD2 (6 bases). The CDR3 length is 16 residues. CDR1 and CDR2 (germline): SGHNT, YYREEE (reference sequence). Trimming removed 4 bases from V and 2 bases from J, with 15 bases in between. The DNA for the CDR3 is TGTGCCAGCAGCAAACCGGGGGTACTTAACACCGGGGAGCTGTTTTTT. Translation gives CASSKPGVLNTGELFF. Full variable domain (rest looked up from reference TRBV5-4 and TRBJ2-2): ETGVTQSPTHLIKTRGQQVTLRCSSQSGHNTVSWYQQALGQGPQFIFQYYREEENGRGNFPPRFSGLQFPNYSSELNVNALELDDSALYLCASSKPGVLNTGELFFGEGSRLTVL.

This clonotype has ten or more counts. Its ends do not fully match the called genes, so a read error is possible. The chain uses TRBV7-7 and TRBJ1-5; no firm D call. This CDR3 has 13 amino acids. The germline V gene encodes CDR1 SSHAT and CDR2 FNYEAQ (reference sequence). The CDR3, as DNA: TGTGCTAGCAGCTTAGACTCGAATCAGCCCCAGCATTTT. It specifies CASSLDSNQPQHF.

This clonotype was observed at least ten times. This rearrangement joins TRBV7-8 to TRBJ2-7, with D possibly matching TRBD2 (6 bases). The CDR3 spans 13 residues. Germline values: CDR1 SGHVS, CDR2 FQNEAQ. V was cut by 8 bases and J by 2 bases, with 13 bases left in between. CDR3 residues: CASARGITYEQYF. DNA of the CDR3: TGTGCCAGCGCCCGGGGGATCACCTACGAGCAGTACTTC.

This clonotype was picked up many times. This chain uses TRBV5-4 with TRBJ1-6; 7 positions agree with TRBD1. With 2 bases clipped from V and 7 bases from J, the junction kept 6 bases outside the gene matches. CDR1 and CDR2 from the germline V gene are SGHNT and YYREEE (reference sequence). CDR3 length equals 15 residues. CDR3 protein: CASSFPGQRNSPLHF. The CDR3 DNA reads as TGTGCCAGCAGCTTCCCGGGACAGAGAAATTCACCCCTCCACTTT.

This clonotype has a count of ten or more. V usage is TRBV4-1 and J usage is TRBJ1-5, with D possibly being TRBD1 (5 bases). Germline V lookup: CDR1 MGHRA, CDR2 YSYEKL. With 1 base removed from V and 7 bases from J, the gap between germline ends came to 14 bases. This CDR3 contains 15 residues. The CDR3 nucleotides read TGCGCCAGCAGCCAAGGACGGTCAGGGACCCAGCCCCAGCATTTT. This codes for CASSQGRSGTQPQHF.

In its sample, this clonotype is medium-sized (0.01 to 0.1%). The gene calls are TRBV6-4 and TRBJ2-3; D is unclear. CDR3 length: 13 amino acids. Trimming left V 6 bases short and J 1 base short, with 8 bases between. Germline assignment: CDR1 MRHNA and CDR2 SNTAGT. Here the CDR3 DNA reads TGTGCCAGCAGCCAGGTGGGCACAGATACGCAGTATTTT. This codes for CASSQVGTDTQYF.

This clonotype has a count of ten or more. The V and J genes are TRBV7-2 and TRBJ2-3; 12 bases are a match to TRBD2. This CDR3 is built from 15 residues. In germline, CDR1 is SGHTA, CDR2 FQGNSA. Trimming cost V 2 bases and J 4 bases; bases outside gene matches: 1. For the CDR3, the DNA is TGTGCCAGCAGCTTAAGACTAGCGGGGGCAGATACGCAGTATTTT. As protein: CASSLRLAGADTQYF. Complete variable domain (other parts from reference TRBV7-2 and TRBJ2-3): GAGVSQSPSNKVTEKGKDVELRCDPISGHTALYWYRQSLGQGLEFLIYFQGNSAPDKSGLPSDRFSAERTGGSVSTLTIQRTQQEDSAVYLCASSLRLAGADTQYFGPGTRLTVL.

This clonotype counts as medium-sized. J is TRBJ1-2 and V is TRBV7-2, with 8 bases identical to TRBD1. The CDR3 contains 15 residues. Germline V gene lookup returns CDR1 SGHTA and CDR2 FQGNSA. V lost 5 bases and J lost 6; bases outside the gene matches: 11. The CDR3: CASSARPGQVDGYTF. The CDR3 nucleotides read TGTGCCAGCAGCGCCCGGCCGGGACAGGTGGATGGCTACACCTTC.

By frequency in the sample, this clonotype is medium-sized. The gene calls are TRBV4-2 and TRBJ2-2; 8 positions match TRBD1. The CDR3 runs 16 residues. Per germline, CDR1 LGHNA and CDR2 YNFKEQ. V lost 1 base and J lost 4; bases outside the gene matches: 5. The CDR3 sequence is CASSQAGQGGTGELFF. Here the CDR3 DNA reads TGTGCCAGCAGCCAAGCCGGACAGGGAGGCACCGGGGAGCTGTTTTTT.

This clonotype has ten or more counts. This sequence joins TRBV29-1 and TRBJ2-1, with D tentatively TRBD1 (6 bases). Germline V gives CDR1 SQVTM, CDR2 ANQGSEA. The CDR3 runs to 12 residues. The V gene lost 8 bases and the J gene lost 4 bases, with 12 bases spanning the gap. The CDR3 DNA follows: TGCAGCCTCAGGGGTCGATACAATGAGCAGTTCTTC. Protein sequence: CSLRGRYNEQFF.

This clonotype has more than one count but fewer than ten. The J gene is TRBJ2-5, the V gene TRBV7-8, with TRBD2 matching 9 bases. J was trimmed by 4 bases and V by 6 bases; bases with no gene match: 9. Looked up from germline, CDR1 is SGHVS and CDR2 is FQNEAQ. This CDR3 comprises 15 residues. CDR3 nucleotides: TGTGCCAGCAGTGTAGCGGGGGTCTTCCCAGAGACCCAGTACTTC. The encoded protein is CASSVAGVFPETQYF.

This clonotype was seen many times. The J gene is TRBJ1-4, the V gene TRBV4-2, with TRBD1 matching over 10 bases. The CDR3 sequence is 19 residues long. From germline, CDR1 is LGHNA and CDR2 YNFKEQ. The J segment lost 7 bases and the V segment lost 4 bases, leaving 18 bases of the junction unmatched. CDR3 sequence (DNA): TGTGCCAGCAGCCCGCAAATCGGACAGGGGGGCGCGTTCCGTGAAAAACTGTTTTTT. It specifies CASSPQIGQGGAFREKLFF.

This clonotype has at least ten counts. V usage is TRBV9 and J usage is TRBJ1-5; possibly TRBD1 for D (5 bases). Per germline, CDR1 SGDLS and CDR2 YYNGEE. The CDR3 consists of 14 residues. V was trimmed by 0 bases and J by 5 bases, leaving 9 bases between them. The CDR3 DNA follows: TGTGCCAGCAGCGTAGGGGGGTACGATCAGCCCCAGCATTTT. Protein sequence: CASSVGGYDQPQHF.

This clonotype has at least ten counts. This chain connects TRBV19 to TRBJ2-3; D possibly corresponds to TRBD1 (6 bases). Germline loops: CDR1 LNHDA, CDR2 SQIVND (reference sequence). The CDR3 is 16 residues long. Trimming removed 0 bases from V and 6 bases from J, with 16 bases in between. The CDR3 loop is CASSIDQGQGIDTQYF. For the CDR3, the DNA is TGTGCCAGTAGTATAGATCAAGGGCAGGGGATCGATACGCAGTATTTT.

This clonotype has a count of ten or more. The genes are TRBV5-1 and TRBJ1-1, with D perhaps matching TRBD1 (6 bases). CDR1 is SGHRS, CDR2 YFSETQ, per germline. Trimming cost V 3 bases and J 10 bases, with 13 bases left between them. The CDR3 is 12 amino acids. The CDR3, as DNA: TGCGCCAGCAGCTACGGACAGTCGGGAGCTTTCTTT. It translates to CASSYGQSGAFF.

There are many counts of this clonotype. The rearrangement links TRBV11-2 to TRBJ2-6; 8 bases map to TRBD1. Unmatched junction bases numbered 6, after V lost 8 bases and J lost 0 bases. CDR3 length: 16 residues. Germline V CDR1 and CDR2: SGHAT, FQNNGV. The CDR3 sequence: CASPQGASSGANVLTF. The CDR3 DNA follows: TGTGCCAGCCCCCAGGGGGCTAGCTCTGGGGCCAACGTCCTGACTTTC.

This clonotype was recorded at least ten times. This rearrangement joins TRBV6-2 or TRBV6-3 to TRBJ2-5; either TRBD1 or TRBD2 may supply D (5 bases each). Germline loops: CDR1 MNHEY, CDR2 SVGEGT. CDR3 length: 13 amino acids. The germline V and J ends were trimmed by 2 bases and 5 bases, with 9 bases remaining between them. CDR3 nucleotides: TGTGCCAGCAGTTACGGGGGACGGGAGACCCAGTACTTC. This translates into CASSYGGRETQYF.